This T cell receptor (beta chain) was sequenced in a study of blood T cells in healthy people across ages. The CDR3 has 16 residues. Germline CDR1 reads LGHDT; CDR2 reads YNNKEL (reference sequence). V shed 1 base and J shed 2 bases, with 15 bases lying between them. The use of a sample-barcoded 5' primer and a J-beta primer mix characterized a second PCR of roughly 6 to 11 cycles. TCRdb re-derived calls from the 5' RACE reads in MiXCR, one entry per CDR3 protein. The data contain 850,000 to 1,000,000 distinct CDR3 sequences, around 48% of them singletons. The chain joins TRBV3-1 to TRBJ2-7; D is possibly TRBD2 (5 bases). The sequence derives from a man in his thirties or forties in good health. The sample taken for sequencing was blood. CDR3 in amino acids: CASSQGGLTRTYEQYF. DNA of the CDR3: TGTGCCAGCAGCCAAGGCGGCCTTACTAGAACCTACGAGCAGTACTTC.